What follows are 26 T cell receptor beta chains derived from one specimen sequenced in a study of blood T cell repertoires in COVID-19. Produced via immunoSEQ multiplex PCR; TCRdb's table is partial and in-frame only. This repertoire shows a few hundred thousand clones, roughly 89% found once; its top ten account for around 5.8%. The sample consisted of PBMCs or T cells enriched from blood (not recorded which). The receptors were gathered from a woman between 40 and 50 years old who had recovered from COVID-19.

The J gene is TRBJ1-6, the V gene TRBV7-2; TRBD1 is a possible D gene (6 bases). The germline V gene has CDR1 SGHTA and CDR2 FQGNSA. V lost 0 bases, J lost 9 bases, and 15 bases lay in between. This CDR3 spans 16 amino acids. This chain's CDR3 is CASSLARGRGASPLHF. The CDR3 DNA is TGTGCCAGCAGCTTAGCGAGGGGCAGGGGCGCTTCACCCCTCCACTTT.

This rearrangement joins TRBV7-2 to TRBJ1-2; no reliable D call. CDR1 is SGHTA, CDR2 FQGNSA, per germline. The CDR3 runs 15 residues. Trimming took 4 bases from V and 2 from J, leaving 14 bases between them. The CDR3 DNA reads TGTGCCAGCAGCTCCGTTTTGACACCCAACTATGGCTACACCTTC. Protein: CASSSVLTPNYGYTF.

This rearrangement joins TRBV7-9 to TRBJ2-1; 11 bases fit TRBD2. There are 15 residues in the CDR3. The V gene end was trimmed by 5 bases and the J gene end by 7 bases; junction bases not matched to a gene: 7. Germline CDR1 and CDR2: SEHNR and FQNEAQ (reference sequence). In DNA form, the CDR3 reads TGTGCCAGCAGCCTCGGGACTAGCGGTTTAAATGAGCAGTTCTTC. Its translation: CASSLGTSGLNEQFF. Drawing the rest from reference TRBV7-9 and TRBJ2-1, the complete variable domain is DTGVSQNPRHKITKRGQNVTFRCDPISEHNRLYWYRQTLGQGPEFLTYFQNEAQLEKSRLLSDRFSAERPKGSFSTLEIQRTEQGDSAMYLCASSLGTSGLNEQFFGPGTRLTVL.

In DNA, the CDR3 is TGTGCCAGCAGGAGCTCGGGGATCTCCTACAATGAGCAGTTCTTC. It is translated as CASRSSGISYNEQFF. The chain carries TRBV7-9 and TRBJ2-1; D may be TRBD2 (5 bases). Germline CDR1 and CDR2: SEHNR and FQNEAQ (reference sequence). CDR3 length: 15 amino acids. V was pared by 6 bases and J by 0 bases, with 12 bases between.

The chain has TRBV4-1 and TRBJ2-5, with a weak D call TRBD1 (6 bases). Germline V CDR1 and CDR2: MGHRA, YSYEKL. The length of the CDR3 is 15 residues. With 2 bases removed from V and 5 bases from J, the gap between germline ends came to 15 bases. The CDR3 DNA is TGCGCCAGCAGCCAATTGGGGGCTCGGCAGGAGACCCAGTACTTC. Translated: CASSQLGARQETQYF.

V is TRBV5-1 and J is TRBJ1-4; no definite D call. The CDR3 contains 13 residues. Trimming took off 4 bases at V and 8 bases at J, with 12 bases between the two ends. Germline V gene data show CDR1 as SGHRS and CDR2 as YFSETQ. CDR3 protein: CASSPGVEEKLFF. CDR3 nucleotides: TGCGCCAGCAGCCCCGGGGTAGAGGAAAAACTGTTTTTT. Supplemented by reference TRBV5-1 and TRBJ1-4, the full variable domain reads KAGVTQTPRYLIKTRGQQVTLSCSPISGHRSVSWYQQTPGQGLQFLFEYFSETQRNKGNFPGRFSGRQFSNSRSEMNVSTLELGDSALYLCASSPGVEEKLFFGSGTQLSVL.

The rearrangement joins TRBV28 to TRBJ2-3; 7 bases fit TRBD1. Germline CDR1 reads MDHEN; CDR2 reads SYDVKM. The CDR3 loop spans 17 amino acids. The junction had 12 bases not matched to a gene; V was cut back by 6 bases and J by 0 bases. CDR3 protein: CASRPETGTSSTDTQYF. CDR3 sequence (DNA): TGTGCCAGCAGGCCCGAGACAGGGACCTCTAGCACAGATACGCAGTATTTT.

The rearrangement links TRBV28 to TRBJ2-2, with 9 nucleotides matching TRBD2. Germline V gives CDR1 MDHEN, CDR2 SYDVKM. The CDR3 loop spans 18 amino acids. V lost 1 base and J lost 3; bases outside the gene matches: 9. This chain's CDR3 is CASSLSPGLARYTGELFF. In DNA, the CDR3 is TGTGCCAGCAGTTTATCCCCTGGACTAGCGCGATACACCGGGGAGCTGTTTTTT.

The chain employs TRBV24-1 and TRBJ2-3, with unresolved D. The ends were cut back, 4 bases at V and 0 bases at J, with 10 bases in the middle. CDR1 and CDR2 from the germline V gene are KGHDR and SFDVKD. The length of the CDR3 is 15 residues. Here the CDR3 reads CATSDRVTSTDTQYF. The CDR3 coding sequence is TGTGCCACCAGTGACCGAGTCACTAGCACAGATACGCAGTATTTT.

The CDR3 loop reads CASSLDPRLVYNEQFF. Written as DNA, the CDR3 is TGTGCCAGCAGTTTAGACCCTAGACTAGTCTACAATGAGCAGTTCTTC. This chain connects TRBV28 to TRBJ2-1, with D tentatively TRBD2 (6 bases). The CDR3 contains 16 residues. Per germline, CDR1 MDHEN and CDR2 SYDVKM. Trimming took 2 bases from V and 3 from J, leaving 14 bases between them.

The V call is TRBV14, the J call TRBJ2-7; D ambiguous. Germline V CDR1 and CDR2: SGHDN, FVKESK. The CDR3 length is 14 residues. The germline V and J ends were trimmed by 3 bases and 0 bases, with 9 bases remaining between them. The CDR3 here is CASSQGLYSYEQYF. The DNA of the CDR3 is TGTGCCAGCAGCCAGGGCTTATACTCCTACGAGCAGTACTTC.

The chain links TRBV27 to TRBJ2-7, with 7 nucleotides matching TRBD1. After removal of 6 bases from V and 0 bases from J, the junction contained 5 bases not matched to a gene. The CDR3 sequence is 14 residues long. From germline, CDR1 is MNHEY and CDR2 SMNVEV (reference sequence). The CDR3 coding sequence is TGTGCCAGCAGGACCCGACAGGGCTCCTACGAGCAGTACTTC. Amino acid sequence: CASRTRQGSYEQYF.

The chain joins TRBV7-2 to TRBJ2-7, with 9 bases lining up with TRBD2. V was pared by 1 base and J by 7 bases, with 8 bases of the junction left unmatched. This CDR3 spans 15 amino acids. Germline V gives CDR1 SGHTA, CDR2 FQGNSA. The CDR3 spells CASSLGASGTAEQYF. CDR3 nucleotide sequence: TGTGCCAGCAGCTTAGGCGCTAGCGGGACGGCGGAGCAGTACTTC.

The J gene is TRBJ1-6, the V gene TRBV9; D might be TRBD1 (5 bases). The length of the CDR3 is 16 residues. Trimming removed 0 bases at V and 6 bases at J, with 13 bases between. CDR1 is SGDLS and CDR2 is YYNGEE in the germline V gene. The CDR3 here is CASSVGGGTLNSPLHF. CDR3 nucleotides: TGTGCCAGCAGCGTAGGGGGGGGGACTCTTAATTCACCCCTCCACTTT.

This chain connects TRBV3-1 (or the pseudogene TRBV3-2) to TRBJ2-3; weak D call: TRBD1 (6 bases). CDR3 length: 13 amino acids. Germline assignment: CDR1 LGHDT and CDR2 YNNKEL (reference sequence). The V end was cut by 6 bases, the J end by 5 bases, with 12 bases between. Here the CDR3 reads CASRGNREDTQYF. The CDR3 DNA reads as TGTGCCAGCAGGGGTAACAGGGAAGATACGCAGTATTTT.

The chain links TRBV19 to TRBJ1-1; D is unclear. The germline V gene encodes CDR1 LNHDA and CDR2 SQIVND (reference sequence). The germline V and J ends were trimmed by 6 bases and 1 base, with 3 bases remaining between them. The CDR3 covers 11 residues. CDR3 DNA sequence: TGTGCCAGTAGACAGAACACTGAAGCTTTCTTT. It yields the protein CASRQNTEAFF.

V is TRBV6-5 and J is TRBJ2-5, with unresolved D. Trimming shortened V by 6 bases and J by 0 bases, and 11 bases separated the two germline ends. Germline V gene sequence: CDR1 MNHEY, CDR2 SVGAGI. CDR3 size: 14 residues. In DNA, the CDR3 is TGTGCCAGCAGCCTTAATTCGTACCAAGAGACCCAGTACTTC. Amino acid sequence: CASSLNSYQETQYF.

The chain links TRBV28 to TRBJ1-5; 8 nucleotides align to TRBD1. V lost 6 bases to trimming and J lost 7 bases; unmatched junction nucleotides: 8. This CDR3 contains 14 residues. Germline V gene data show CDR1 as MDHEN and CDR2 as SYDVKM. CDR3 in amino acids: CASRPQGVGQPQHF. Written as DNA, the CDR3 is TGTGCCAGCAGGCCACAGGGGGTTGGACAGCCCCAGCATTTT.

The chain combines TRBV9 with TRBJ2-2, with D possibly being TRBD1 (6 bases). V was clipped by 4 bases and J by 5 bases, with 12 bases between them. This CDR3 has 14 residues. Germline assignment: CDR1 SGDLS and CDR2 YYNGEE. The CDR3 DNA reads TGTGCCAGCAGCCCAACGAGGGGGACCGGGGAGCTGTTTTTT. It specifies CASSPTRGTGELFF.

J is TRBJ1-3 and V is TRBV18; 7 bases match TRBD1. The germline CDR1 and CDR2 sequences are KGHSH and LQKENI. This CDR3 has 12 residues. V was clipped by 6 bases and J by 10 bases; unmatched bases: 6. This CDR3 reads CASSDRFSTIYF. Written as DNA, the CDR3 is TGTGCCAGCTCGGACAGGTTTTCAACCATATATTTT.

The gene calls are TRBV20-1 and TRBJ2-1; maybe TRBD2 (6 bases). V dropped 5 bases and J dropped 8 bases, with 10 bases sitting between them. Germline V lookup: CDR1 DFQATT, CDR2 SNEGSKA (reference sequence). The CDR3 sequence is 11 residues long. The CDR3: CSAFSGDEQFF. CDR3 sequence (DNA): TGCAGTGCTTTTAGCGGAGATGAGCAGTTCTTC.

The chain couples TRBV6-2 or TRBV6-3 to TRBJ1-1; no clear D. CDR3 length: 15 amino acids. Germline CDR1 and CDR2: MNHEY and SVGEGT. V lost 7 bases, J lost 1 base, and 16 bases lay in between. CDR3 DNA: TGTGCCAGCACCCCCGAGATCGGTTGGAACACTGAAGCTTTCTTT. Protein sequence: CASTPEIGWNTEAFF.

The rearrangement uses TRBV19 and TRBJ2-7; TRBD2 aligns across 13 bases. This CDR3 is built from 17 residues. The germline V gene has CDR1 LNHDA and CDR2 SQIVND (reference sequence). V was pared by 1 base and J by 6 bases, with 9 bases of the junction left unmatched. The CDR3 reads CASSIGGRTSGRSEQYF. DNA for the CDR3: TGTGCCAGTAGTATAGGAGGAAGGACTAGCGGGAGATCCGAGCAGTACTTC.

This clone came up a few times. The chain combines TRBV7-3 with TRBJ2-2; 8 bases match TRBD2. Losses at the gene ends were 4 bases for V and 3 bases for J; bases not matched to a gene: 4. Germline V gives CDR1 SGHTA, CDR2 FQGTGA. The CDR3 sequence is 15 residues long. The CDR3 is CASSYQLADTGELFF. The DNA of the CDR3 is TGTGCCAGCAGCTACCAACTAGCGGACACCGGGGAGCTGTTTTTT.

J is TRBJ2-1 and V is TRBV5-1; D might be TRBD2 (5 bases). CDR3 length: 15 residues. Germline-derived CDR1 and CDR2 are SGHRS and YFSETQ. V dropped 0 bases and J dropped 4 bases, with 11 bases sitting between them. The CDR3 loop reads CASSLVASRYNEQFF. Here the CDR3 DNA reads TGCGCCAGCAGCTTGGTTGCTAGCCGTTACAATGAGCAGTTCTTC.

The chain is built from TRBV19 and TRBJ2-3; maybe TRBD1 (6 bases). The germline V gene has CDR1 LNHDA and CDR2 SQIVND (reference sequence). Trimming shortened V by 7 bases and J by 6 bases, and 23 bases separated the two germline ends. The CDR3 loop spans 16 amino acids. In DNA form, the CDR3 reads TGTGCCAGTAATCCCTCGTTTTACAGGGTATTGGATACGCAGTATTTT. Translating gives CASNPSFYRVLDTQYF. Filled out from reference TRBV19 and TRBJ2-3, the complete variable domain reads DGGITQSPKYLFRKEGQNVTLSCEQNLNHDAMYWYRQDPGQGLRLIYYSQIVNDFQKGDIAEGYSVSREKKESFPLTVTSAQKNPTAFYLCASNPSFYRVLDTQYFGPGTRLTVL.